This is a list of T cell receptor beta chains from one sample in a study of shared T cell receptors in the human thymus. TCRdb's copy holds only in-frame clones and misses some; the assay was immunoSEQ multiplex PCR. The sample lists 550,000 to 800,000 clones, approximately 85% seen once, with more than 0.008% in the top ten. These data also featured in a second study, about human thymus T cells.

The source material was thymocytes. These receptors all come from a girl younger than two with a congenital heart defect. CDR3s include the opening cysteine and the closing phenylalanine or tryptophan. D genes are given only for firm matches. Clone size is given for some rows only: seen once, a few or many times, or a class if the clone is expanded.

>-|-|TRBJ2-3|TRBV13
CASSLNIVESEADTQYF
TGTGCCAGCAGCTTAAACATTGTGGAGAGTGAAGCAGATACGCAGTATTTT
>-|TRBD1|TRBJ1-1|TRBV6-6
CASSHRGMNTEAFF
TGTGCCAGCAGCCACAGGGGAATGAACACTGAAGCTTTCTTT
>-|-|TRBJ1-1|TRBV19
CASSGRDTRGSAEAFF
TGTGCCAGTAGTGGCCGGGACACACGTGGGAGTGCTGAAGCTTTCTTT
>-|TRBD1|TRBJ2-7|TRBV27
CASSFGTGVYEQYF
TGTGCCAGCAGTTTCGGGACAGGGGTATACGAGCAGTACTTC
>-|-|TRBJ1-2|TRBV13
CASSLMLRDGYTF
TGTGCCAGCAGCTTAATGCTACGGGATGGCTACACCTTC
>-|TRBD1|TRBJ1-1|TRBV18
CASSQGQVNTEAFF
TGTGCCAGCTCTCAAGGACAGGTGAACACTGAAGCTTTCTTT
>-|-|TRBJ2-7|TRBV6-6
CASRPGTRFNYEQYF
TGTGCCAGCAGACCCGGGACTCGATTTAATTACGAGCAGTACTTC
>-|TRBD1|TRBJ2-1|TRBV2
CASRKAGQGANEQFF
TGTGCCAGCAGGAAAGCGGGACAGGGGGCCAATGAGCAGTTCTTC
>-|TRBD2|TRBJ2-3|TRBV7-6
CASSPKKRGEDTQYF
TGTGCCAGCAGCCCGAAAAAGCGGGGGGAAGATACGCAGTATTTT
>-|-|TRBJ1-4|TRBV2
CASSESQDSLREKLFF
TGTGCCAGCAGTGAATCCCAAGACAGTCTACGAGAAAAACTGTTTTTT
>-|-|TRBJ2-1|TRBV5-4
CASSPTGMSSYNEQFF
TGTGCCAGCAGCCCCACAGGGATGTCCTCCTACAATGAGCAGTTCTTC
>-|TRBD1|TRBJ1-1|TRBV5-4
CASSEDRGRGVNTEAFF
TGTGCCAGCAGCGAAGACAGGGGGCGGGGGGTGAACACTGAAGCTTTCTTT
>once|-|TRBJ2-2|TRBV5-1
CASRSEPGHLNTGELFF
TGCGCCAGCAGATCCGAGCCGGGACACCTGAACACCGGGGAGCTGTTTTTT
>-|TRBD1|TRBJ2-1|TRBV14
CASMGQVHRGDYNEQFF
TGTGCCAGCATGGGACAGGTCCACCGCGGGGACTACAATGAGCAGTTCTTC
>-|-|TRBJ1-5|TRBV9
CASSVGGGENQPQHF
TGTGCCAGCAGCGTAGGGGGCGGGGAGAATCAGCCCCAGCATTTT
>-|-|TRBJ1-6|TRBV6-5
CASSYPQGKGNSPLHF
TGTGCCAGCAGTTACCCTCAGGGTAAAGGGAATTCACCCCTCCACTTT
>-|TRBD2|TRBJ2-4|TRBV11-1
CASSQIAGGLIKNIQYF
TGTGCCAGCAGCCAAATAGCCGGGGGGTTGATCAAAAACATTCAGTACTTC
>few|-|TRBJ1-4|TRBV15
CATSSTTRGPPTNEKLFF
TGTGCCACCAGCAGCACAACCAGGGGTCCCCCAACTAATGAAAAACTGTTTTTT
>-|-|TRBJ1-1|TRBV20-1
CSGGVNTEAFF
TGCAGTGGCGGGGTGAACACTGAAGCTTTCTTT
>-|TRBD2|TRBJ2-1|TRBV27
CASNPGLAGDPSSYNEQFF
TGTGCCAGCAACCCTGGACTAGCGGGGGACCCGAGCTCCTACAATGAGCAGTTCTTC
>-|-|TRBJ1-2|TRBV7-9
CASSLVGGVANYGYTF
TGTGCCAGCAGCTTAGTGGGAGGGGTAGCTAACTATGGCTACACCTTC
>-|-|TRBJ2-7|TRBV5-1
CASSMGWAYEQYF
TGCGCCAGCAGCATGGGGTGGGCCTACGAGCAGTACTTC
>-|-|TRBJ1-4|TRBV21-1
CASSKAGDRGPNEKLFF
TGTGCCAGCAGCAAAGCCGGGGACAGGGGGCCTAATGAAAAACTGTTTTTT
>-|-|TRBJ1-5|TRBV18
CASSRFDTNDNQPQHF
TGTGCCAGCTCACGATTCGACACAAATGACAATCAGCCCCAGCATTTT
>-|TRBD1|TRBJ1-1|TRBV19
CASSIEDRGQVNTEAFF
TGTGCCAGTAGTATAGAGGACAGGGGGCAAGTGAACACTGAAGCTTTCTTT
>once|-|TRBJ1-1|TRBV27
CASSLFGQSEAFF
TGTGCCAGCAGTTTATTCGGACAGAGTGAAGCTTTCTTT
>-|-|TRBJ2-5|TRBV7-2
CASSPRERGGVGTQYF
TGTGCCAGCAGCCCTAGGGAAAGGGGGGGGGTTGGAACCCAGTACTTC
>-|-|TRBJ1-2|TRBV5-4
CASSFAPPTNYGYTF
TGTGCCAGCAGCTTCGCACCACCTACTAACTATGGCTACACCTTC
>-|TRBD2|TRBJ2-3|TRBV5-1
CASSLASGGADTQYF
TGCGCCAGCAGCTTGGCCAGCGGGGGGGCAGATACGCAGTATTTT
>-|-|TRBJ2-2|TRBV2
CASRGADGELFF
TGTGCCAGCAGGGGGGCCGACGGGGAGCTGTTTTTT
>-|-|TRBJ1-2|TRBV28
CASMGRFRRGVCGYTF
TGTGCCAGCATGGGGAGATTTAGGAGGGGAGTATGTGGCTACACCTTC
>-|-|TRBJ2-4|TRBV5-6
CASSLGGAKNIQYF
TGTGCCAGCAGCTTGGGAGGGGCCAAAAACATTCAGTACTTC
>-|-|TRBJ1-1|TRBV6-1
CASCSRGVWLAFF
TGTGCCAGCTGCTCTCGGGGGGTCTGGTTAGCTTTCTTT
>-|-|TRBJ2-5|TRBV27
CASSISRDSEQETQYF
TGTGCCAGCAGTATATCCAGGGATTCGGAACAAGAGACCCAGTACTTC
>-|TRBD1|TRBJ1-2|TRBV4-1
CASSQVRTGGPLGYGYTF
TGCGCCAGCAGCCAAGTTCGGACAGGGGGCCCGCTGGGGTATGGCTACACCTTC
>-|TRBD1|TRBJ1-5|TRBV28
CASSSKLRQGPQPQHF
TGTGCCAGCAGCTCTAAATTAAGACAGGGCCCTCAGCCCCAGCATTTT
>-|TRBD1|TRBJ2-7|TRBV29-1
CSVDQTGERVYEQYF
TGCAGCGTTGACCAGACAGGGGAAAGGGTCTACGAGCAGTACTTC
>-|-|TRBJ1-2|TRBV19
CASLPRTDNYGYTF
TGTGCCAGTTTACCGAGGACAGATAACTATGGCTACACCTTC
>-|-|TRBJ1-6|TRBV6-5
CASSRRIISPLHF
TGTGCCAGCAGTCGCAGGATAATATCACCCCTCCACTTT
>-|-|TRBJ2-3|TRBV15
CATSREGARNTQYF
TGTGCCACCAGCCGGGAGGGGGCGCGAAATACGCAGTATTTT
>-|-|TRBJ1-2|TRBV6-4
CASSESRPYGYTF
TGTGCCAGCAGTGAGTCGAGGCCCTATGGCTACACCTTC
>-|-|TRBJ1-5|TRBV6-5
CASSYSSRPNQPQHF
TGTGCCAGCAGTTACTCGAGCAGGCCCAATCAGCCCCAGCATTTT
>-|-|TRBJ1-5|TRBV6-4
CASRAQGDGNQPQHF
TGTGCCAGCAGAGCACAGGGCGATGGCAATCAGCCCCAGCATTTT
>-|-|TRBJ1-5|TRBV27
CASSLRQDNQPQHF
TGTGCCAGCAGTTTAAGACAGGACAATCAGCCCCAGCATTTT
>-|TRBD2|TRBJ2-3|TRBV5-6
CASSLSVGLPTDTQYF
TGTGCCAGCAGCTTGTCTGTGGGACTACCGACAGATACGCAGTATTTT
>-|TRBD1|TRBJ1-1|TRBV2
CASRLTGARLNTEAFF
TGTGCCAGCAGGCTTACAGGGGCCCGACTTAACACTGAAGCTTTCTTT
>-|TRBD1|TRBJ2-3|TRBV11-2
CASRSDRGEDTQYF
TGTGCCAGCAGATCAGACAGGGGTGAAGATACGCAGTATTTT
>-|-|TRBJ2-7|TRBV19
CSTGNPAYEQYF
TGTTCCACCGGGAACCCGGCATACGAGCAGTACTTC
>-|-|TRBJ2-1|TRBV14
CASSQDKVRDEQFF
TGTGCCAGCAGCCAAGATAAGGTACGGGATGAGCAGTTCTTC
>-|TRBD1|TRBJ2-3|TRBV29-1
CSVENQWDRETDTQYF
TGCAGCGTTGAAAATCAATGGGACAGGGAAACAGATACGCAGTATTTT
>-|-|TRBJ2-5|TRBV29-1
CSVEVVVRPVGAETQYF
TGCAGCGTTGAAGTGGTCGTCAGGCCGGTAGGCGCAGAGACCCAGTACTTC
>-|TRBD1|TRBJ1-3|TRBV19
CASSAAGTGDTLDSGNTIYF
TGTGCCAGTAGTGCCGCCGGGACAGGGGACACTCTCGACTCTGGAAACACCATATATTTT
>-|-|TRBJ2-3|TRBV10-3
CAISERWGGSKSTDTQYF
TGTGCCATCAGTGAGAGGTGGGGGGGCTCGAAGAGCACAGATACGCAGTATTTT
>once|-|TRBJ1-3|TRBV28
CASSFPGNTIYF
TGTGCCAGCAGTTTCCCAGGAAACACCATATATTTT
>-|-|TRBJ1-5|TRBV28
CASGSTSPQHF
TGTGCCAGCGGCTCTACTAGCCCCCAGCATTTT
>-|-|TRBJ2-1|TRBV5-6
CASSCEPSSYNEQFF
TGTGCCAGCAGCTGTGAACCCAGCTCCTACAATGAGCAGTTCTTC
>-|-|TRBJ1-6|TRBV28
CASSFVTQGWNSPLHF
TGTGCCAGCAGTTTCGTAACGCAGGGTTGGAATTCACCCCTCCACTTT
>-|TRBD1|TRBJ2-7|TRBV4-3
CASSQEQGRLYEQYF
TGCGCCAGCAGCCAAGAACAGGGGAGACTCTACGAGCAGTACTTC
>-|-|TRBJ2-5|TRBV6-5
CASSYSRADYQETQYF
TGTGCCAGCAGTTACTCGAGGGCAGACTACCAAGAGACCCAGTACTTC
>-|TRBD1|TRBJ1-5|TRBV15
CATSRILRDRSFNSNQPQHF
TGTGCCACCAGCAGGATTCTCCGGGACAGAAGTTTCAATAGCAATCAGCCCCAGCATTTT